This T cell receptor beta chain appears in the sequencing data of a study of beta chain features in type 1 diabetes. Findings and caveats of the study: It was among patients, rather than healthy donors, that naive, central memory and Treg TCRB repertoires appeared more similar. Across all four CD4+ subsets, people with type 1 diabetes showed modestly shorter TCRB CDR3s.

This CDR3 has 12 residues. Germline V gene data show CDR1 as LNHNV and CDR2 as YYDKDF (reference sequence). V lost 0 bases and J lost 14, with 10 bases in between. The isolated RNA, all of it, was reverse transcribed, so expressed TCRB transcripts were what got sequenced. Measured with immunoSEQ multiplex PCR; TCRdb has only the in-frame clones, and not every one. The table shows about 340,000 clones, with 9.3% occurring only once. Via the markers CD45RO/CCR7/CD25/CD127/CD95/CD27, stem cell-like memory, regulatory, central memory and naive CD4+ cells were sorted. This clone was found a few times. Its specificity is unknown.

This chain connects TRBV15 to TRBJ1-4; D remains ambiguous. Sequencing was carried out using central memory CD4+ T cells from blood. The receptor was isolated from a young man with type 1 diabetes. For the CDR3, the DNA is TGTGCCACCAGCAGAGATGGGCAGGTCCTGTTTTTT. Amino acids: CATSRDGQVLFF.